This TCR beta chain comes out of a study of T cells after yellow fever vaccination. The overall study: With SMART-Seq v4 Ultra Low Input, the fractions containing low cell numbers were prepared.

The CDR3 is 14 residues long. Trimming cost V 3 bases and J 6 bases, with 13 bases left between them. Germline V gene data show CDR1 as LGHNA and CDR2 as YSLEER. A process of 5'RACE template switching, which added a universal primer site and UMIs, was used to make TCR cDNA. Using its own MiXCR run on the 5' RACE reads, TCRdb lists one record per CDR3 protein. The sample comprises 300,000 to 400,000 distinct CDR3 sequences, around 13% of which are singletons, and more than 3% rests with the top ten. In this sample, this clonotype turned up many times. The chain has TRBV4-3 and TRBJ2-3; a possible D gene is TRBD2 (5 bases). This specimen was CD4+ T cells sorted from PBMCs, taken 15 days after the yellow fever booster vaccination. This receptor was taken from a man aged 18 to 29 who received the YFV17D yellow fever vaccine. CDR3 sequence: CASSQPGSGDTQYF. CDR3 DNA: TGCGCCAGCAGCCAGCCCGGGTCGGGGGATACGCAGTATTTT.